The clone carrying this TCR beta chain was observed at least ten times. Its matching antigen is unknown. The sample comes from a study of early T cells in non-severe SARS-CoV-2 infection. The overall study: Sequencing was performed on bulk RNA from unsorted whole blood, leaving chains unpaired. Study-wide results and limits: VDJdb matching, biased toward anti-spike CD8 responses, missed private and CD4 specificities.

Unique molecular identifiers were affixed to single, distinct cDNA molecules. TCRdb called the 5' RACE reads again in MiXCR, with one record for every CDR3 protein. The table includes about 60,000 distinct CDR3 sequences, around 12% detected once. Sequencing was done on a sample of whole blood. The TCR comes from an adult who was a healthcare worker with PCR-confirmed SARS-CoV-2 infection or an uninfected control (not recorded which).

The CDR3 coding sequence is TGCAGTGCTAGGCTCGGTTCTGGGGCCAACGTCCTGACTTTC. Amino acid sequence: CSARLGSGANVLTF. The J gene is TRBJ2-6, the V gene TRBV20-1; no reliable D call. Trimming pared 3 bases from V and 1 base from J, leaving 7 bases between. The CDR3 totals 14 residues. CDR1 is DFQATT and CDR2 is SNEGSKA in the germline V gene (reference sequence).